The 22 T cell receptor beta chains reported below all come from one sample, sequenced in a study of siplizumab effects on memory and regulatory T cells. Clones were sequenced by immunoSEQ multiplex PCR, and TCRdb holds only the in-frame ones, with some missing. This sample has about 91,000 clones, with over 95% found just once. Material: naive CD4+ T cells sorted from blood. The receptors stem from a human donor in good health.

The rearrangement uses TRBV20-1 and TRBJ2-5; 9 positions match TRBD2. CDR1 is DFQATT and CDR2 is SNEGSKA in the germline V gene (reference sequence). The J segment lost 7 bases and the V segment lost 5 bases, leaving 2 bases of the junction unmatched. There are 11 residues in the CDR3. In nucleotides, the CDR3 is TGCAGTGCTGATAGCGGGGGGACCCAGTACTTC. Residues: CSADSGGTQYF.

DNA for the CDR3: TGTGCCAGCAGTCTAAGGAGGGACGGGGGCAATCAGCCCCAGCATTTT. It translates to CASSLRRDGGNQPQHF. J is TRBJ1-5 and V is TRBV27; possible D gene TRBD1, 5 bases. There are 16 residues in the CDR3. The V end lost 5 bases, the J end lost 2 bases, and 16 bases lay between the germline ends. From germline, CDR1 is MNHEY and CDR2 SMNVEV (reference sequence).

This rearrangement joins TRBV7-2 to TRBJ1-1, with D possibly TRBD1 on 6 matching bases. The V end was cut by 4 bases, the J end by 6 bases, with 15 bases between. Germline CDR1 and CDR2: SGHTA and FQGNSA. The CDR3 is made up of 14 amino acids. CDR3 coding DNA: TGTGCCAGCAGCTCACAGGGCAGGCAGGCTGAAGCTTTCTTT. It yields the protein CASSSQGRQAEAFF.

This rearrangement joins TRBV11-2 to TRBJ1-4; no reliable D call. There are 15 residues in the CDR3. Trimming left V 1 base short and J 5 bases short, with 11 bases between. Germline V gives CDR1 SGHAT, CDR2 FQNNGV. The CDR3 region has the DNA TGTGCCAGCAGCTTAGGCACCCATGGGAATGAAAAACTGTTTTTT. Its protein is CASSLGTHGNEKLFF. Complete variable domain (other parts from reference TRBV11-2 and TRBJ1-4): EAGVAQSPRYKIIEKRQSVAFWCNPISGHATLYWYQQILGQGPKLLIQFQNNGVVDDSQLPKDRFSAERLKGVDSTLKIQPAKLEDSAVYLCASSLGTHGNEKLFFGSGTQLSVL.

This chain connects TRBV19 to TRBJ1-4; D not resolved. The V gene's germline CDR1 is LNHDA and CDR2 SQIVND (reference sequence). The V and J ends lost 4 bases and 2 bases respectively, with 17 bases between them. The CDR3 spans 17 residues. The CDR3 DNA follows: TGTGCCAGTAGTACACCGGACCCTCAAGCGACTAATGAAAAACTGTTTTTT. This codes for CASSTPDPQATNEKLFF.

This chain joins TRBV7-8 and TRBJ2-3; TRBD2 matches at 8 bases. The CDR3 covers 17 residues. Per the germline V gene, CDR1 is SGHVS and CDR2 is FQNEAQ. V trimming: 1 base; J trimming: 0 bases; junction bases outside the gene matches: 6. The CDR3 nucleotides are TGTGCCAGCAGCTTAGTGGGTAGCGGGGCTAGCACAGATACGCAGTATTTT. Its translation is CASSLVGSGASTDTQYF. The entire variable domain, with the rest obtained from reference TRBV7-8 and TRBJ2-3, is as follows: GAGVSQSPRYKVAKRGQDVALRCDPISGHVSLFWYQQALGQGPEFLTYFQNEAQLDKSGLPSDRFFAERPEGSVSTLKIQRTQQEDSAVYLCASSLVGSGASTDTQYFGPGTRLTVL.

This clone occurred once. V and J are TRBV28 and TRBJ1-2; weak D call: TRBD1 (6 bases). V was clipped by 10 bases and J by 0 bases, with 12 bases between them. CDR3 length: 13 residues. Per germline, CDR1 MDHEN and CDR2 SYDVKM. For the CDR3, the DNA is TGTGCCATCTCCGACAGGCCTAACTATGGCTACACCTTC. Residues: CAISDRPNYGYTF.

This chain joins TRBV27 and TRBJ1-1; D gene unclear. The CDR3 loop spans 16 amino acids. The V gene lost 1 base and the J gene lost 2 bases, with 14 bases spanning the gap. Germline CDR1 is MNHEY and CDR2 is SMNVEV (reference sequence). The CDR3 reads CASSLWPTKGNTEAFF. CDR3 DNA: TGTGCCAGCAGTTTATGGCCGACAAAGGGCAACACTGAAGCTTTCTTT.

The chain combines TRBV6-5 with TRBJ1-2; TRBD1 agrees at 8 bases. CDR3 length: 15 residues. Trimming removed 5 bases from V and 2 bases from J; junction bases left unmatched: 7. Germline V gene sequence: CDR1 MNHEY, CDR2 SVGAGI. The CDR3 nucleotides are TGTGCCAGCAGTACGCGACAGGGGACGAACTATGGCTACACCTTC. As protein: CASSTRQGTNYGYTF.

CDR3 sequence (DNA): TGTGCCAGCAGTTCAGCCGGGGCCAAGAGGGCTGCTAATGGCTACACCTTC. Translated, it gives CASSSAGAKRAANGYTF. The gene calls are TRBV25-1 and TRBJ1-2, with D possibly matching TRBD1 (5 bases). Germline V gene data show CDR1 as MGHDK and CDR2 as SYGVNS. The V gene lost 5 bases and the J gene lost 6 bases, with 25 bases spanning the gap. The CDR3 covers 17 residues.

CDR3 sequence (DNA): TGTGCCTGGGAAGGTACAGGGGGCGTGGGTGGCTACACCTTC. Protein sequence: CAWEGTGGVGGYTF. This sequence joins TRBV30 and TRBJ1-2; 9 nucleotides line up with TRBD1. CDR3 length: 14 residues. Germline values: CDR1 GTSNPN, CDR2 SVGIG (reference sequence). J was trimmed by 7 bases and V by 5 bases; bases with no gene match: 11.

The CDR3 protein is CASSPHSSASGELFF. The CDR3, as DNA: TGTGCCAGCAGCCCCCACTCTAGCGCTAGCGGGGAGCTGTTTTTT. The chain recombines TRBV9 with TRBJ2-2, with D perhaps TRBD2 (6 bases). V was trimmed by 4 bases and J by 7 bases, leaving 17 bases between them. The CDR3 runs to 15 residues. Germline lookup yields CDR1 SGDLS and CDR2 YYNGEE.

The chain carries TRBV28 and TRBJ1-2; 7 bases fit TRBD1. The CDR3 sequence is 15 residues long. CDR1 and CDR2 (germline): MDHEN, SYDVKM. Trimming removed 4 bases from V and 8 bases from J; junction bases left unmatched: 13. The CDR3 DNA follows: TGTGCCAGCAGTTCCTCCCGGACAGGAGTGTGGGGCTACACCTTC. Translated, it gives CASSSSRTGVWGYTF.

The chain recombines TRBV6-5 with TRBJ1-2; D ambiguous. V lost 2 bases to trimming and J lost 5 bases, with 6 bases between them. This CDR3 has 12 residues. The germline CDR1 and CDR2 sequences are MNHEY and SVGAGI. CDR3: CASSYNDYGYTF. As DNA, the CDR3 is TGTGCCAGCAGTTACAATGATTATGGCTACACCTTC.

This chain uses TRBV7-2 with TRBJ1-2; no clear D. Germline-derived CDR1 and CDR2 are SGHTA and FQGNSA. V was trimmed by 1 base and J by 4 bases, leaving 10 bases between them. The CDR3 length is 14 residues. The CDR3 loop reads CASSLVEGFYGYTF. CDR3 sequence (DNA): TGTGCCAGCAGCTTAGTGGAGGGTTTCTATGGCTACACCTTC.

This clone has just one count. The chain joins TRBV5-1 to TRBJ2-2, with unresolved D. The CDR3 sequence is 15 residues long. Trimming stripped 5 bases from V and 6 bases from J, with 17 bases between. CDR1 is SGHRS, CDR2 YFSETQ, per germline. This chain's CDR3 is CASRSRHQLAGELFF. CDR3 in DNA: TGCGCCAGCAGGTCCCGACATCAGCTTGCCGGGGAGCTGTTTTTT. The full variable domain, with the rest looked up from reference TRBV5-1 and TRBJ2-2, is KAGVTQTPRYLIKTRGQQVTLSCSPISGHRSVSWYQQTPGQGLQFLFEYFSETQRNKGNFPGRFSGRQFSNSRSEMNVSTLELGDSALYLCASRSRHQLAGELFFGEGSRLTVL.

This chain joins TRBV7-7 and TRBJ2-2; tentative D call: TRBD2 (6 bases). Germline values: CDR1 SSHAT, CDR2 FNYEAQ (reference sequence). Trimming removed 0 bases at V and 3 bases at J, with 8 bases between. This CDR3 is built from 15 residues. CDR3 loop: CASSLARDYTGELFF. As DNA, the CDR3 is TGTGCCAGCAGCTTAGCCCGGGACTACACCGGGGAGCTGTTTTTT. The variable domain in full, completed from reference TRBV7-7 and TRBJ2-2, reads GAGVSQSPRYKVTKRGQDVTLRCDPISSHATLYWYQQALGQGPEFLTYFNYEAQPDKSGLPSDRFSAERPEGSISTLTIQRTEQRDSAMYRCASSLARDYTGELFFGEGSRLTVL.

This chain joins TRBV9 and TRBJ2-3, with D possibly matching TRBD2 (5 bases). The V gene lost 4 bases and the J gene lost 6 bases, with 12 bases spanning the gap. Germline CDR1 SGDLS, CDR2 YYNGEE. CDR3 length: 13 residues. For the CDR3, the DNA is TGTGCCAGCAGCCCCCGGACTGCGGATACGCAGTATTTT. Translating gives CASSPRTADTQYF. Together with reference TRBV9 and TRBJ2-3, the CDR3 gives the full variable domain: DSGVTQTPKHLITATGQRVTLRCSPRSGDLSVYWYQQSLDQGLQFLIQYYNGEERAKGNILERFSAQQFPDLHSELNLSSLELGDSALYFCASSPRTADTQYFGPGTRLTVL.

CDR3 bases: TGTGCCTGGAGTGTACTAGATACGCAGTATTTT. Translated, it gives CAWSVLDTQYF. The chain recombines TRBV30 with TRBJ2-3; D is ambiguous. V was trimmed by 0 bases and J by 5 bases, leaving 3 bases between them. Germline CDR1 GTSNPN, CDR2 SVGIG (reference sequence). The CDR3 is 11 residues long.

V gene TRBV6-6 combines with J gene TRBJ1-2, with D uncertain. There are 15 residues in the CDR3. With 0 bases removed from V and 4 bases from J, the gap between germline ends came to 12 bases. Germline values: CDR1 MNHNY, CDR2 SVGAGI (reference sequence). CDR3 nucleotides: TGTGCCAGCAGTTACTCAGCCGGAAGCTCCTATGGCTACACCTTC. It is translated as CASSYSAGSSYGYTF.

This chain connects TRBV19 to TRBJ1-5; D gene uncertain. The CDR3 has 13 amino acids. In germline, CDR1 is LNHDA, CDR2 SQIVND (reference sequence). V was clipped by 0 bases and J by 9 bases, with 9 bases between them. CDR3 loop: CASSIDLFSPQHF. The CDR3, as DNA: TGTGCCAGTAGTATAGATCTTTTTTCGCCCCAGCATTTT.

The CDR3 coding sequence is TGTGCCAGCAGCCCGGACATAACCACCGGGGAGCTGTTTTTT. It codes for CASSPDITTGELFF. The gene calls are TRBV7-9 and TRBJ2-2, with D perhaps TRBD1 (5 bases). The CDR3 runs 14 residues. Germline CDR1 and CDR2: SEHNR and FQNEAQ (reference sequence). V lost 5 bases to trimming and J lost 4 bases, with 11 bases between them.